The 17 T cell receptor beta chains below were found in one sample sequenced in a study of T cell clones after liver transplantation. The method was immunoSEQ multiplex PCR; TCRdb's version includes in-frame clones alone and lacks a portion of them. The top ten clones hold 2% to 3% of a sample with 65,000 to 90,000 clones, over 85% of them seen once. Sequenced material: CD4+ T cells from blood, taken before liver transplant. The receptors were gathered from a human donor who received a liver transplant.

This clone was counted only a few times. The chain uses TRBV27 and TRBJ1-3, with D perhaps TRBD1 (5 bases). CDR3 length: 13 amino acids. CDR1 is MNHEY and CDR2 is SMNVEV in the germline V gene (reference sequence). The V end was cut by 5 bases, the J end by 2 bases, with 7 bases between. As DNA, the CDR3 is TGTGCCAGCAGTGTCAGGGCTGGAAACACCATATATTTT. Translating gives CASSVRAGNTIYF.

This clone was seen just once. CDR3 amino acids: CASSLEASVGWETQYF. CDR3 coding DNA: TGCGCCAGCAGCTTGGAAGCGTCGGTTGGTTGGGAGACCCAGTACTTC. V usage is TRBV5-1 and J usage is TRBJ2-5; D remains unclear. Per the germline V gene, CDR1 is SGHRS and CDR2 is YFSETQ. The CDR3 is made up of 16 amino acids. Trimming removed 0 bases from V and 5 bases from J, with 17 bases in between.

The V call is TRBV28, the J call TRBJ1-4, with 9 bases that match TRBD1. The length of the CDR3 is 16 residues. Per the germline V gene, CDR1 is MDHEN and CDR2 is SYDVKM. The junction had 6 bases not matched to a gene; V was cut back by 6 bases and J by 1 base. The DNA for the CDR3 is TGTGCCAGCAGCAGACAGGGGGTGGGAACTAATGAAAAACTGTTTTTT. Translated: CASSRQGVGTNEKLFF.

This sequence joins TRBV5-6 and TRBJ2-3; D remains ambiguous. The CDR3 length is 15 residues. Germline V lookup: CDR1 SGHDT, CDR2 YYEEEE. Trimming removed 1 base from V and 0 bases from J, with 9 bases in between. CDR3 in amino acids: CASSLRQTSTDTQYF. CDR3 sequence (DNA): TGTGCCAGCAGCTTGCGCCAGACTAGCACAGATACGCAGTATTTT.

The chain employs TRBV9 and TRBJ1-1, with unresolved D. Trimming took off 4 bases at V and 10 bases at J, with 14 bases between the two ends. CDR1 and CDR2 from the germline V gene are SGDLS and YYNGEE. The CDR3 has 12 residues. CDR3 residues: CASSHDGAGAFF. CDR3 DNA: TGTGCCAGCAGCCATGACGGAGCGGGAGCTTTCTTT.

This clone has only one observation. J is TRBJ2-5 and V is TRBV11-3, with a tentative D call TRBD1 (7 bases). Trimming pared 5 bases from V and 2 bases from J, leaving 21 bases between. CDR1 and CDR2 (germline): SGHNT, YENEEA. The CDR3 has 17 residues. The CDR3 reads CASSGGPPGRGQETQYF. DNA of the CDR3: TGTGCCAGCAGCGGAGGGCCCCCCGGCAGGGGGCAAGAGACCCAGTACTTC.

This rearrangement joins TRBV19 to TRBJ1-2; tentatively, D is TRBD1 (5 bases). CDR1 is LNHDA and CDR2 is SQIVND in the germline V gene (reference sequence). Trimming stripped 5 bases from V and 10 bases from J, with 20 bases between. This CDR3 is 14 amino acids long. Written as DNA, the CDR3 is TGTGCCAGTAGTCCCGGAGGGGCCGGGGTAGCCTACACCTTC. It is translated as CASSPGGAGVAYTF.

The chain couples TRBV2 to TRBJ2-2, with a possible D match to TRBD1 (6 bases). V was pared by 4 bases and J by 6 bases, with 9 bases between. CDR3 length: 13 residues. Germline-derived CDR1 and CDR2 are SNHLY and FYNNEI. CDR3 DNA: TGTGCCAGCAGTGGTGGGACATCCGGGGAGCTGTTTTTT. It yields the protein CASSGGTSGELFF.

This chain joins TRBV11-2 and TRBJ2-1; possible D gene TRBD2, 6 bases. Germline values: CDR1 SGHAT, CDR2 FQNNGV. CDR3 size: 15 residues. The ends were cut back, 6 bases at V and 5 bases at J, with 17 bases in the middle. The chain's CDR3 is CASRTAGAGHNEQFF. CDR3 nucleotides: TGTGCCAGCAGGACCGCCGGGGCGGGGCACAATGAGCAGTTCTTC.

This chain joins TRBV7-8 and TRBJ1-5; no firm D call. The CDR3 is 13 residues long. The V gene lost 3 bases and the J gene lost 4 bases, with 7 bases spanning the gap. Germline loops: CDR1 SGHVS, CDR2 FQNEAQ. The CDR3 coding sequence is TGTGCCAGCAGCTTGGACTTTAATCAGCCCCAGCATTTT. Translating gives CASSLDFNQPQHF.

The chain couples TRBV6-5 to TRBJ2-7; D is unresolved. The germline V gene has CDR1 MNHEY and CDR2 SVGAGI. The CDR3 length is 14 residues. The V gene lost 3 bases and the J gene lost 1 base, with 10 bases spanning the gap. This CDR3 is CASSYFYSSYEQYF. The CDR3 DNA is TGTGCCAGCAGTTATTTTTACAGTTCCTACGAGCAGTACTTC.

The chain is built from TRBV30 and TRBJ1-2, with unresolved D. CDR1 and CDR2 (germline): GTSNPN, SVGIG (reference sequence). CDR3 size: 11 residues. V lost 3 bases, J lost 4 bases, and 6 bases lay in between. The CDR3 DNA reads TGTGCCTGGAGGTACCGCTATGGCTACACCTTC. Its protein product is CAWRYRYGYTF.

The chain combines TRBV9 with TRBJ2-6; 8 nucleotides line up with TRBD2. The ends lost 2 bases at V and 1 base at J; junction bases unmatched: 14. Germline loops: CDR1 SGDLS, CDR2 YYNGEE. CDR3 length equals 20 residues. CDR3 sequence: CASSVEVGGSGSSGANVLTF. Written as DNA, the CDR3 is TGTGCCAGCAGCGTGGAGGTAGGAGGGAGCGGGAGTTCTGGGGCCAACGTCCTGACTTTC.

The CDR3 sequence: CATFLTGGQDYGYTF. CDR3 sequence (DNA): TGTGCCACTTTTCTTACAGGGGGTCAGGACTATGGCTACACCTTC. The chain couples TRBV28 to TRBJ1-2; 8 bases are a match to TRBD1. Germline V lookup: CDR1 MDHEN, CDR2 SYDVKM. CDR3 length equals 15 residues. V lost 10 bases and J lost 3; bases outside the gene matches: 13.

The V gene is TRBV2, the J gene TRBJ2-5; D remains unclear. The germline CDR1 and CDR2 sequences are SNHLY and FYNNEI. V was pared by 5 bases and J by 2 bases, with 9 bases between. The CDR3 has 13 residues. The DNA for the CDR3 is TGTGCCAGCAGTCCTGACATACAAGAGACCCAGTACTTC. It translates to CASSPDIQETQYF.

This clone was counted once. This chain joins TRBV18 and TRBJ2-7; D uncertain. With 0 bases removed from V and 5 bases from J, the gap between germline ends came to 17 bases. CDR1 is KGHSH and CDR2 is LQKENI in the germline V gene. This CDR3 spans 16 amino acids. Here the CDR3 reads CASSPPGGNTLHEQYF. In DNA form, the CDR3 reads TGTGCCAGCTCACCACCGGGCGGAAACACTCTCCACGAGCAGTACTTC.

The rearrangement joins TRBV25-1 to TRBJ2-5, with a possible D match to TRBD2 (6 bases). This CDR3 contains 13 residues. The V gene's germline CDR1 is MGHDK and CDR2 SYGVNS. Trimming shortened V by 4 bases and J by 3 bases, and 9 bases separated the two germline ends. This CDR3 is CASSGWEEETQYF. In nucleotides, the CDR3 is TGTGCCAGCAGTGGATGGGAGGAAGAGACCCAGTACTTC.